The 2 T cell receptor beta chains in this list originate from one sample, sequenced in a study of beta chain features in type 1 diabetes. General study points: People with Type 1 diabetes carried modestly yet significantly shorter TCRB CDR3s in all four CD4+ subsets.

The antigens these receptors bind are not known. Since all of the isolated RNA was reverse transcribed, expressed TCRB transcripts were what got sequenced. Produced via immunoSEQ multiplex PCR; TCRdb's table is partial and in-frame only. This table has some 120,000 clones, 17% appearing once. The sequencing sample was made of central memory CD4+ T cells from blood. Receptors originate from a man aged 18-30 years with type 1 diabetes.

Ten or more counts support this clone. V and J are TRBV7-9 and TRBJ2-7; 8 bases align to TRBD1. Trimming removed 5 bases from V and 0 bases from J; junction bases left unmatched: 6. This CDR3 region has 15 residues. Germline CDR1 is SEHNR and CDR2 is FQNEAQ (reference sequence). The CDR3 here is CASSGGQGYSYEQYF. The CDR3 DNA reads TGTGCCAGCAGCGGCGGACAGGGCTACTCCTACGAGCAGTACTTC.

This clone was found once. The chain couples TRBV2 to TRBJ2-2; no reliable D call. CDR1 SNHLY and CDR2 FYNNEI come from the germline V gene. The ends were cut back, 3 bases at V and 4 bases at J, with 15 bases in the middle. CDR3 size: 16 residues. The CDR3 sequence is CASSEFWQSVTGELFF. The CDR3 DNA reads as TGTGCCAGCAGTGAGTTTTGGCAGTCGGTCACCGGGGAGCTGTTTTTT.